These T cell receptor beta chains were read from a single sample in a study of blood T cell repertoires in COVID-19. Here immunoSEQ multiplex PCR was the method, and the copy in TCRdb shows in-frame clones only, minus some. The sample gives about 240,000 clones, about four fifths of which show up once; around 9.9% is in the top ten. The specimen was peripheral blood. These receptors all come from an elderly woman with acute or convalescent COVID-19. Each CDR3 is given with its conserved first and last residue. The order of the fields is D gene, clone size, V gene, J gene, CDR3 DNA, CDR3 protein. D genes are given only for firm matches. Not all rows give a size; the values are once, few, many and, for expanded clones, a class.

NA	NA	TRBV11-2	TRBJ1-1	TGTGCCAGCAGCTTGATTTCGGGCACTGAAGCTTTCTTT	CASSLISGTEAFF
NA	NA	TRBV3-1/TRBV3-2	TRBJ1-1	TGTGCCAGCAGCGCTATGACAGGGAACACTGAAGCTTTCTTT	CASSAMTGNTEAFF
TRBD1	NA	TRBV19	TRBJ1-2	TGTGCCAGTAACGGGCAGGGGGAGGCCTATGGCTACACCTTC	CASNGQGEAYGYTF
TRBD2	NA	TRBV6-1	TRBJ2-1	TGTGCCAGCAGTTCTGGACTAGCGGGGCTTAATGAGCAGTTCTTC	CASSSGLAGLNEQFF
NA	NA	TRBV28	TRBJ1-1	TGTGCCAGCAGTCTGGGGGGGGAAGCTTTCTTT	CASSLGGEAFF
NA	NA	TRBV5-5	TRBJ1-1	TGTGCCAGCAGCCCGAACAGGGCTCTGGAAGCTTTCTTT	CASSPNRALEAFF
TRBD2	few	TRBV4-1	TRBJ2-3	TGCGCCAGCAGCCAAGATGGAATAGCGGGGTCCACAGATACGCAGTATTTT	CASSQDGIAGSTDTQYF
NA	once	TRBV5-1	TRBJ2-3	TGCGCCAGCAAAGTGGGACTCCGTGAGGGCACAGATACGCAGTATTTT	CASKVGLREGTDTQYF
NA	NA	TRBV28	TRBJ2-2	TGTGCCAGCAGCCAAAACACCGGGGAGCTGTTTTTT	CASSQNTGELFF
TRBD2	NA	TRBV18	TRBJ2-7	TGTGCCAGCTCACCCGGGACTACCTCCTACGAGCAGTACTTC	CASSPGTTSYEQYF
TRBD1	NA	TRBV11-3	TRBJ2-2	TGTGCCAGCAGCCGGGACAGGAACACCGGGGAGCTGTTTTTT	CASSRDRNTGELFF
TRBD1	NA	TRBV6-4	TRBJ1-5	TGTGCCAGCAGTGAACAGGGGGGTCAGCCCCAGCATTTT	CASSEQGGQPQHF
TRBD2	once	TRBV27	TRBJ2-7	TGTGCCAGCACTCCGGCCGGGGGGAGCGAGCAGTACTTC	CASTPAGGSEQYF
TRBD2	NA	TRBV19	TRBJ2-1	TGTGCCAGTAGTTCACCTAGCGGGGGGGCCCTGGATGAGCAGTTCTTC	CASSSPSGGALDEQFF
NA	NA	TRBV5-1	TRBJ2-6	TGCGCCAGCAGCTTGAGGAGCTCTGGGGCCAACGTCCTGACTTTC	CASSLRSSGANVLTF
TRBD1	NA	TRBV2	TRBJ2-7	TGTGCCAGCTGGGGACAGGGCCACGAGCAGTACTTC	CASWGQGHEQYF
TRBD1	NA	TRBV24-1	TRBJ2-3	TGTGCCACCAGTGACCCAAGACAGGGTCTAGATACGCAGTATTTT	CATSDPRQGLDTQYF
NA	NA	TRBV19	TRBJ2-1	TGTGCCAGTAGTATTGTTCGGCAAGTCGGGAATGAGCAGTTCTTC	CASSIVRQVGNEQFF
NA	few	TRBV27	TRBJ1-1	TGTGCCAGCAGTTTCTCGGGGAACACTGAAGCTTTCTTT	CASSFSGNTEAFF
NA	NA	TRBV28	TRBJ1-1	TGTGCCAGCAGTGGAGGGGAGGGAATGAACACTGAAGCTTTCTTT	CASSGGEGMNTEAFF
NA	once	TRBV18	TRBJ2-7	TGTGCCAGCTCACCACCGGAGAGCAGTTACGAGCAGTACTTC	CASSPPESSYEQYF
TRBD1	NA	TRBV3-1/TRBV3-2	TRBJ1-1	TGTGCCAGCAGGGGACAGGGCCAGAACACTGAAGCTTTCTTT	CASRGQGQNTEAFF
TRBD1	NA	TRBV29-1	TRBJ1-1	TGCAGCGTTGTGGGGCTTACAGGGGGACCGAGTGAGGCTTTCTTT	CSVVGLTGGPSEAFF
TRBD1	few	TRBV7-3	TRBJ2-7	TGTGCCAGCAGTCTAACCGGGACAGGGGTTAACGAGCAGTACTTC	CASSLTGTGVNEQYF
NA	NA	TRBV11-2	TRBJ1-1	TGTGCCAGCAGGTCGGCTGGGAGCACTGAAGCTTTCTTT	CASRSAGSTEAFF
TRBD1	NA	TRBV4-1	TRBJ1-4	TGCGCCAGCAGCCAAGAAGTGACAGGGGGTAGGGCTAATGAAAAACTGTTTTTT	CASSQEVTGGRANEKLFF
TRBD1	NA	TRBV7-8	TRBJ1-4	TGTGCCAGCAGCTTAGGACTTACAGGGGGCTATGAAAAACTGTTTTTT	CASSLGLTGGYEKLFF
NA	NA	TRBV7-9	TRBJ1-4	TGTGCCAGCAGCTCGGGGGGAGGGCTGGGAGAAAAACTGTTTTTT	CASSSGGGLGEKLFF
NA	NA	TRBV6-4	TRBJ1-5	TGTGCCAGCAGTGTTGAGGACAATCAGCCCCAGCATTTT	CASSVEDNQPQHF
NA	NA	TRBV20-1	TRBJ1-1	TGCAGTGCGAGACAGGCCCCGGAAGCTTTCTTT	CSARQAPEAFF
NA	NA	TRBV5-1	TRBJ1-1	TGCGCCAGCAGCTTGAAACAGGGCACTGAAGCTTTCTTT	CASSLKQGTEAFF
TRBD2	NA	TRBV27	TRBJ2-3	TGTGCCAGCAGTTTATATGCTAGCGGGGGGTCAGATACGCAGTATTTT	CASSLYASGGSDTQYF
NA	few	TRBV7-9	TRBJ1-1	TGTGCCAGCAGCTTAGGTCCCAGGGGCGGCGAGTTCTTT	CASSLGPRGGEFF
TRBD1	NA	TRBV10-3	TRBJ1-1	TGTGCCATCAGCGGGACAGTGAACACTGAAGCTTTCTTT	CAISGTVNTEAFF
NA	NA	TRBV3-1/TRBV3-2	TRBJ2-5	TGTGCCAGCAGCGACTCGGGTATCGCGGCGAGAGAGACCCAGTACTTC	CASSDSGIAARETQYF
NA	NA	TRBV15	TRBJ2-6	TGTGCCACCAGCAATACAGGGCCGGGGGCCAACGTCCTGACTTTC	CATSNTGPGANVLTF
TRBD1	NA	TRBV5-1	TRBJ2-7	TGCGCCAGCAGGGGCTCGACAGGGGGTGAGCAGTACTTC	CASRGSTGGEQYF
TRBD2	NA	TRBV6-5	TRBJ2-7	TGTGCCAGCAGTTACGGCGGGGGGCACTCCTACGAGCAGTACTTC	CASSYGGGHSYEQYF
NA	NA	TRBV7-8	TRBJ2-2	TGTGCCAGCAGCGCTACTTACACCGGGGAGCTGTTTTTT	CASSATYTGELFF
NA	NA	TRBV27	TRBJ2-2	TGTGCCAGCAGTTTAAGGCCTCCAGGACTCCTGTCACGGCTGTTTTTT	CASSLRPPGLLSRLFF
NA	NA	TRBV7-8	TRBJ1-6	TGTGCCAGCAGCCAAGGGGAATCACCCCTCCACTTT	CASSQGESPLHF
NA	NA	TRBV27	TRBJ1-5	TGTGCCAGCAGTTTGAAGCCTCCAGGGGATCAGCCCCAGCATTTT	CASSLKPPGDQPQHF
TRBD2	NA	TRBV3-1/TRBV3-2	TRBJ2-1	TGTGCCAGCAGCTCTAGCGGGGGGGCCGGGGAGCAGTTCTTC	CASSSSGGAGEQFF
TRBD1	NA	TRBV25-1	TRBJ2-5	TGTGCCAGCAGTGAATATATTGGGACAGTAGAGACCCAGTACTTC	CASSEYIGTVETQYF
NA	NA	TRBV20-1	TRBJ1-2	TGCAGTGCTAGTCCGCCGGGGGGGGCCTATGGCTACACCTTC	CSASPPGGAYGYTF
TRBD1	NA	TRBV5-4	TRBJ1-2	TGTGCCAGCAGCAACCGGGACAGGGGGCCGGGTGGCTACACCTTC	CASSNRDRGPGGYTF